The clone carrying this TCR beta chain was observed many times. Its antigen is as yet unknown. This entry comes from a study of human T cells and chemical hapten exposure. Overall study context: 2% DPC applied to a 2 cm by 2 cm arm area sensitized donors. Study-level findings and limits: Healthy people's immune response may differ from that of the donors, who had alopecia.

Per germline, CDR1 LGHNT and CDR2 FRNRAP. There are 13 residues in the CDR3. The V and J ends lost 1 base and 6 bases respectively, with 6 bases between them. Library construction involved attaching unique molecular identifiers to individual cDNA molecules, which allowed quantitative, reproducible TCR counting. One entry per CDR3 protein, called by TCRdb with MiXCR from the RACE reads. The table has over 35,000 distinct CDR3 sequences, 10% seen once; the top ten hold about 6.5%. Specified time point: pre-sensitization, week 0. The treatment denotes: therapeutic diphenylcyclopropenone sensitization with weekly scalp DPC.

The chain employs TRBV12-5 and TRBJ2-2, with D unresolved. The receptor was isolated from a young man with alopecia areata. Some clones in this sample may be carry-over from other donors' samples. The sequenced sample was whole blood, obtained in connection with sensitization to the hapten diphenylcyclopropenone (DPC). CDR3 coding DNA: TGTGCTAGTGGTTTGGACAGTGCCGGGGAGCTGTTTTTT. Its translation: CASGLDSAGELFF.